Presented here are 32 T cell receptor beta chains from one specimen sequenced in a study of cytomegalovirus exposure and HLA in healthy donors. Both 60 Vbeta primers and 13 Jbeta primers went into the PCR. Here immunoSEQ multiplex PCR was the method, and the copy in TCRdb shows in-frame clones only, minus some. Among roughly 180,000 clones listed, approximately 88% were seen once. Sequenced sample: PBMCs. The source is a boy younger than 18 in good health and CMV-seronegative.

The chain uses TRBV20-1 and TRBJ1-1, with no clear D. Germline CDR1 DFQATT, CDR2 SNEGSKA (reference sequence). V lost 4 bases to trimming and J lost 3 bases, with 3 bases between them. CDR3 length equals 10 residues. The CDR3 here is CSAIDTEAFF. The CDR3 DNA sequence: TGCAGTGCTATCGACACTGAAGCTTTCTTT.

This clone came up a few times. This chain uses TRBV5-1 with TRBJ1-2, with D perhaps matching TRBD1 (5 bases). Germline lookup yields CDR1 SGHRS and CDR2 YFSETQ. The V and J ends lost 4 bases and 8 bases respectively, with 18 bases between them. The CDR3 has 14 amino acids. CDR3 DNA: TGCGCCAGCAGCCCGGGCGGGGGTACTGGGGGCTACACCTTC. Residues: CASSPGGGTGGYTF.

The rearrangement joins TRBV28 to TRBJ2-3, with TRBD2 matching 9 bases. With 7 bases clipped from V and 2 bases from J, the junction kept 7 bases outside the gene matches. Germline CDR1 MDHEN, CDR2 SYDVKM. The CDR3 contains 15 residues. The CDR3 is CASTPGLANTDTQYF. CDR3 nucleotides: TGTGCCAGCACCCCCGGACTAGCGAACACAGATACGCAGTATTTT.

This clone was detected only a few times. The rearrangement uses TRBV9 and TRBJ1-2; TRBD1 matches at 8 bases. From germline, CDR1 is SGDLS and CDR2 YYNGEE. The length of the CDR3 is 15 residues. V was pared by 7 bases and J by 4 bases, with 12 bases of the junction left unmatched. The CDR3 sequence is CASGRTGSPVYGYTF. The CDR3 DNA sequence: TGTGCCAGCGGACGGACAGGGAGCCCCGTCTATGGCTACACCTTC.

The chain is built from TRBV11-2 and TRBJ2-1, with 8 bases lining up with TRBD2. Germline V gene sequence: CDR1 SGHAT, CDR2 FQNNGV. V lost 3 bases and J lost 6; bases outside the gene matches: 10. The CDR3 is 16 amino acids. The CDR3 loop is CASSFHQAGVANEQFF. The CDR3 DNA reads as TGTGCCAGCAGCTTCCATCAAGCGGGAGTTGCCAATGAGCAGTTCTTC. The entire variable domain, with the rest obtained from reference TRBV11-2 and TRBJ2-1, is as follows: EAGVAQSPRYKIIEKRQSVAFWCNPISGHATLYWYQQILGQGPKLLIQFQNNGVVDDSQLPKDRFSAERLKGVDSTLKIQPAKLEDSAVYLCASSFHQAGVANEQFFGPGTRLTVL.

V is TRBV13 and J is TRBJ1-2; 9 bases map to TRBD1. CDR1 and CDR2 from the germline V gene are PRHDT and FYEKMQ (reference sequence). The CDR3 totals 17 residues. J lost 1 base, V lost 4 bases, and 10 bases had no gene match. The CDR3: CASSWKTGGSGNYGYTF. The DNA of the CDR3 is TGTGCCAGCAGCTGGAAAACAGGGGGCTCGGGTAACTATGGCTACACCTTC.

The rearrangement joins TRBV9 to TRBJ2-7, with D perhaps matching TRBD2 (5 bases). This CDR3 contains 14 residues. V was clipped by 0 bases and J by 6 bases, with 13 bases between them. CDR1 and CDR2 (germline): SGDLS, YYNGEE. The CDR3 nucleotides are TGTGCCAGCAGCGTAGAGGCAAGCCGGGGCGAGCAGTACTTC. Encoded protein: CASSVEASRGEQYF.

The chain links TRBV5-1 to TRBJ1-2, with 8 nucleotides matching TRBD1. Trimming took 0 bases from V and 8 from J; bases not matched to a gene: 15. This CDR3 is 17 amino acids long. CDR1 is SGHRS, CDR2 YFSETQ, per germline. CDR3 DNA: TGCGCCAGCAGCTTGGCTGGACAGGGAGAAGAAAGAGTGGGCTACACCTTC. Protein: CASSLAGQGEERVGYTF.

Remarks on this clone: Germline and junction disagree at one end, which may indicate a read error. The chain joins TRBV7-9 to TRBJ1-2; 7 bases match TRBD1. Germline V gives CDR1 SEHNR, CDR2 FQNEAQ (reference sequence). The CDR3 contains 16 residues. Here the CDR3 reads CSSSSFGTADWYGYTF. CDR3 nucleotides: TGTTCCAGCAGCTCGTTTGGGACAGCCGATTGGTATGGCTACACCTTC.

This chain uses TRBV9 with TRBJ1-4; possibly TRBD1 for D (5 bases). CDR3 size: 18 residues. V lost 3 bases and J lost 5, with 23 bases in between. In germline, CDR1 is SGDLS, CDR2 YYNGEE. CDR3 coding DNA: TGTGCCAGCAGCGAGAGCCCTGGGGGAGGAAACGGGAATGAAAAACTGTTTTTT. Translating it yields CASSESPGGGNGNEKLFF.

The chain couples TRBV4-1 to TRBJ2-1; 7 bases agree with TRBD1. The CDR3 is 14 residues long. V dropped 5 bases and J dropped 14; count of bases not matched to a gene: 15. Germline CDR1 is MGHRA and CDR2 is YSYEKL. The CDR3 coding sequence is TGCGCCAGCAGCACCTATCAACAGGGGTTCGGGAAGTTCTTC. Its translation is CASSTYQQGFGKFF.

This rearrangement joins TRBV6-6 to TRBJ2-5; D not resolved. The J call may not be correct, given that the DNA end is closer to TRBJ2-7. Germline assignment: CDR1 MNHNY and CDR2 SVGAGI (reference sequence). The CDR3 consists of 9 residues. The DNA of the CDR3 is TGTGCCAGCATGCACGAGCAGTACTTC. Protein: CASMHEQYF.

The rearrangement links TRBV30 to TRBJ1-1, with 7 bases that match TRBD1. With V trimmed by 5 bases and J by 5 bases, 5 bases remained unmatched. Germline lookup yields CDR1 GTSNPN and CDR2 SVGIG (reference sequence). The CDR3 is 12 residues long. In DNA, the CDR3 is TGTGCCTGGGGCCGGGACAGTACTGAAGCTTTCTTT. As protein: CAWGRDSTEAFF. Variable domain in full (rest from reference TRBV30 and TRBJ1-1): SQTIHQWPATLVQPVGSPLSLECTVEGTSNPNLYWYRQAAGRGLQLLFYSVGIGQISSEVPQNLSASRPQDRQFILSSKKLLLSDSGFYLCAWGRDSTEAFFGQGTRLTVV.

About this clone: Different DNA sequences within this sample yield the same CDR3. This sequence joins TRBV6-5 and TRBJ1-5, with a possible D match to TRBD1 (5 bases). V lost 3 bases to trimming and J lost 7 bases, with 13 bases between them. Germline V gene lookup returns CDR1 MNHEY and CDR2 SVGAGI. This CDR3 contains 14 residues. The CDR3 loop reads CASSYYRGAQPQHF. The CDR3 coding sequence is TGTGCCAGCAGTTATTATAGGGGCGCCCAGCCCCAGCATTTT.

This clone was detected a few times. The sample has other DNA sequences that encode this CDR3 too. This chain connects TRBV9 to TRBJ1-1; D uncertain. The CDR3 runs to 13 residues. V lost 2 bases to trimming and J lost 1 base, with 6 bases between them. CDR1 and CDR2 (germline): SGDLS, YYNGEE. CDR3 in amino acids: CASSVGRNTEAFF. CDR3 bases: TGTGCCAGCAGCGTTGGTAGGAACACTGAAGCTTTCTTT.

The CDR3 DNA sequence: TGTGCCAGCAGCTTGGATCCTAGCGGGGGGCCTCGGGAGACCCAGTACTTC. Amino acids: CASSLDPSGGPRETQYF. The chain joins TRBV5-4 to TRBJ2-5; 11 nucleotides match TRBD2. This CDR3 contains 17 residues. CDR1 is SGHNT, CDR2 YYREEE, per germline (reference sequence). The J segment lost 5 bases and the V segment lost 0 bases, leaving 9 bases of the junction unmatched.

The CDR3 is CASSQASPPGTEAFF. The CDR3 DNA sequence: TGCGCCAGCAGCCAAGCCTCGCCGCCGGGCACTGAAGCTTTCTTT. The chain has TRBV4-3 and TRBJ1-1; D is unresolved. CDR1 and CDR2 from the germline V gene are LGHNA and YSLEER. The V and J ends lost 1 base and 4 bases respectively, with 13 bases between them. This CDR3 is 15 amino acids long.

The gene calls are TRBV7-9 and TRBJ2-7, with 10 bases matching TRBD2. Germline V CDR1 and CDR2: SEHNR, FQNEAQ (reference sequence). The CDR3 totals 16 residues. Trimming removed 3 bases from V and 2 bases from J; junction bases left unmatched: 7. In DNA, the CDR3 is TGTGCCAGCAGCTTTTTCCTAGCGGGGGTCCCCTACGAGCAGTACTTC. Translating it yields CASSFFLAGVPYEQYF.

CDR3 DNA sequence: TGTGCCAGCAGCGTATTCCCGGGACAGGGGAGGGAGACCCAGTACTTC. This translates into CASSVFPGQGRETQYF. The chain joins TRBV9 to TRBJ2-5; 10 bases are a match to TRBD1. J was trimmed by 5 bases and V by 1 base; bases with no gene match: 8. This CDR3 has 16 amino acids. The germline V gene has CDR1 SGDLS and CDR2 YYNGEE.

The chain uses TRBV28 and TRBJ1-4; TRBD1 matches at 9 bases. CDR1 MDHEN and CDR2 SYDVKM come from the germline V gene. The CDR3 has 15 residues. J gave up 6 bases and V 4 bases, and 6 bases lay outside the gene matches. Here the CDR3 DNA reads TGTGCCAGCAGTTCCCCGGACAGGGGAGATGAAAAACTGTTTTTT. Translated: CASSSPDRGDEKLFF.

The chain recombines TRBV7-2 with TRBJ1-6; tentatively, D is TRBD1 (5 bases). CDR3 length equals 17 residues. Trimming stripped 5 bases from V and 0 bases from J, with 14 bases between. Per germline, CDR1 SGHTA and CDR2 FQGNSA. The CDR3 loop is CASSLAGLSSYNSPLHF. The CDR3 nucleotides are TGTGCCAGCAGCCTGGCGGGACTGAGCTCCTATAATTCACCCCTCCACTTT.

This chain joins TRBV27 and TRBJ2-3; 7 bases line up with TRBD2. Per germline, CDR1 MNHEY and CDR2 SMNVEV (reference sequence). The CDR3 contains 17 residues. V was clipped by 2 bases and J by 0 bases; unmatched bases: 8. CDR3 protein: CASSLLKSGVSTDTQYF. CDR3 sequence (DNA): TGTGCCAGCAGTTTACTTAAAAGCGGGGTTAGCACAGATACGCAGTATTTT.

The chain carries TRBV19 and TRBJ1-1; D is ambiguous. The CDR3 length is 16 residues. The V gene lost 6 bases and the J gene lost 1 base, with 18 bases spanning the gap. Germline loops: CDR1 LNHDA, CDR2 SQIVND (reference sequence). CDR3 nucleotides: TGTGCCAGTAGGCCCCCTCGGACCGAGGGGAACACTGAAGCTTTCTTT. Protein sequence: CASRPPRTEGNTEAFF. The full variable domain, in which reference TRBV19 and TRBJ1-1 provide the parts outside the CDR3, is DGGITQSPKYLFRKEGQNVTLSCEQNLNHDAMYWYRQDPGQGLRLIYYSQIVNDFQKGDIAEGYSVSREKKESFPLTVTSAQKNPTAFYLCASRPPRTEGNTEAFFGQGTRLTVV.

The chain recombines TRBV7-9 with TRBJ1-4; the D is unclear. Germline lookup yields CDR1 SEHNR and CDR2 FQNEAQ (reference sequence). Trimming left V 5 bases short and J 7 bases short, with 14 bases between. This CDR3 has 14 residues. The CDR3 DNA follows: TGTGCCAGCAGCCGGACTCCGGGAGGTGAAAAACTGTTTTTT. Protein: CASSRTPGGEKLFF.

V usage is TRBV7-2 and J usage is TRBJ2-1, with 8 bases fitting TRBD1. Trimming took 6 bases from V and 10 from J; bases not matched to a gene: 2. CDR1 and CDR2 from the germline V gene are SGHTA and FQGNSA. The CDR3 is made up of 11 amino acids. Here the CDR3 reads CASRRDREQFF. CDR3 nucleotide sequence: TGTGCCAGCAGACGGGACAGGGAGCAGTTCTTC.

The chain couples TRBV6-1 to TRBJ1-1; 9 positions match TRBD1. The ends lost 3 bases at V and 4 bases at J; junction bases unmatched: 12. The CDR3 spans 17 residues. The germline gives CDR1 MNHNS, CDR2 SASEGT. CDR3 in amino acids: CASSDFSTGGAGTEAFF. The CDR3 DNA is TGTGCCAGCAGTGATTTCTCGACAGGGGGGGCCGGCACTGAAGCTTTCTTT.

V and J are TRBV2 and TRBJ2-1, with D maybe TRBD2 (7 bases). CDR1 and CDR2 (germline): SNHLY, FYNNEI. The CDR3 is 16 amino acids. V was trimmed by 5 bases and J by 7 bases, leaving 21 bases between them. CDR3 sequence reads: CASSPSGGRGGNEQFF. The CDR3 nucleotides read TGTGCCAGCAGTCCCTCCGGGGGCAGGGGAGGGAATGAGCAGTTCTTC.

This chain links TRBV18 with TRBJ2-3; 9 nucleotides agree with TRBD2. Germline V lookup: CDR1 KGHSH, CDR2 LQKENI. CDR3 length equals 16 residues. J lost 3 bases, V lost 4 bases, and 8 bases had no gene match. CDR3 in DNA: TGTGCCAGCTCACGACTAGCGGCCCAGGGGACAGATACGCAGTATTTT. Translation: CASSRLAAQGTDTQYF.

This clone has just a few counts. This chain joins TRBV10-1 and TRBJ2-5; 10 bases are a match to TRBD1. CDR1 is WNHNN, CDR2 SYGVQD, per germline (reference sequence). With 5 bases clipped from V and 5 bases from J, the junction kept 2 bases outside the gene matches. The CDR3 is 13 amino acids. CDR3 region: CASSPGQGETQYF. The CDR3 DNA sequence: TGCGCCAGCAGTCCGGGACAGGGGGAGACCCAGTACTTC.

The rearrangement uses TRBV7-2 and TRBJ1-2; D is possibly TRBD1 (6 bases). The CDR3 runs to 15 residues. Trimming stripped 4 bases from V and 2 bases from J, with 14 bases between. CDR1 SGHTA and CDR2 FQGNSA come from the germline V gene. The CDR3 DNA sequence: TGTGCCAGCAGCTCATATGCGGACAGAAACTATGGCTACACCTTC. Protein product: CASSSYADRNYGYTF. The entire variable domain, with the rest obtained from reference TRBV7-2 and TRBJ1-2, is as follows: GAGVSQSPSNKVTEKGKDVELRCDPISGHTALYWYRQSLGQGLEFLIYFQGNSAPDKSGLPSDRFSAERTGGSVSTLTIQRTQQEDSAVYLCASSSYADRNYGYTFGSGTRLTVV.

V usage is TRBV29-1 and J usage is TRBJ2-7, with D tentatively TRBD1 (6 bases). The CDR3 has 11 residues. The germline V and J ends were trimmed by 4 bases and 4 bases, with 8 bases remaining between them. Germline V gene sequence: CDR1 SQVTM, CDR2 ANQGSEA. The CDR3 here is CSVGTVYEQYF. In DNA, the CDR3 is TGCAGCGTTGGGACAGTTTACGAGCAGTACTTC.

This rearrangement joins TRBV29-1 to TRBJ2-1, with 11 bases identical to TRBD2. The CDR3 covers 16 residues. Germline V gene sequence: CDR1 SQVTM, CDR2 ANQGSEA. The V and J ends lost 4 bases and 8 bases, in that order; junction bases with no gene match: 13. CDR3 nucleotide sequence: TGCAGCGTTGGATTCCCCCTAGCGGGAGGTCGGGATGAGCAGTTCTTC. Its protein is CSVGFPLAGGRDEQFF.